This T cell receptor (beta chain) originates from a study of blood T cell repertoires in COVID-19. Study-wide context: The study drew acute and convalescent COVID-19 samples from the United States, Italy and Spain. From T cells, B-cell-depleted T cells, or PBMCs came the material, which was cDNA or gDNA.

This clone appeared a few times. The V segment lost 3 bases and the J segment 5 bases; nucleotides outside the gene matches: 10. The CDR3 is made up of 16 amino acids. CDR1 and CDR2 (germline): LGHDT, YNNKEL (reference sequence). Study processing details: Estimates of nucleated cell counts were drawn from the amplification of reference gene primers. Assay used: immunoSEQ multiplex PCR; TCRdb lists only in-frame clones, some missing. D and trimming come from the DNA, and the V and J calls and clone size come from that table. Here the sample spans 150,000 to 200,000 clones, 90% being singletons. V usage is TRBV3-1 (or the pseudogene TRBV3-2) and J usage is TRBJ2-3; 8 bases align to TRBD2. Sample: peripheral blood. This clonotype was sampled from a man aged 45 to 65 with acute or convalescent COVID-19. This CDR3 reads CASSQLPGLDGDTQYF. The CDR3 DNA sequence: TGTGCCAGCAGCCAGCTCCCGGGACTAGACGGAGATACGCAGTATTTT.